The next 15 T cell receptor beta chains were all read from a single sample in a study of T-cell reconstitution after alpha-beta-depleted transplantation in children. Unique molecular identifiers were built into the TCRbeta library. From the PCR reads, TCRdb called clonotypes with MiXCR, one entry per CDR3 protein. The data contain about 640,000 distinct CDR3 sequences, approximately 12% of them seen just once; the ten biggest clones take up about 2.2%. The sequences come from PBMCs, mostly from graft donor cells, collected 360 days after TCRalphabeta/CD19-depleted stem cell transplant. Receptors originate from a male patient younger than 18 who had a stem cell transplant for acute myeloid leukemia, so the T cells may come from the graft donor.

V gene TRBV20-1 combines with J gene TRBJ2-5, with D unclear. Germline V CDR1 and CDR2: DFQATT, SNEGSKA (reference sequence). This CDR3 is built from 12 residues. V was cut by 6 bases and J by 1 base, with 9 bases left in between. CDR3 DNA: TGCAGTGCCGAGCGTCTCCAAGAGACCCAGTACTTC. Translation gives CSAERLQETQYF.

Ten or more counts support this clonotype. The chain employs TRBV11-2 and TRBJ2-4, with a tentative D call TRBD2 (5 bases). Trimming cost V 4 bases and J 0 bases, with 16 bases left between them. The CDR3 is 17 amino acids. The germline V gene encodes CDR1 SGHAT and CDR2 FQNNGV. CDR3: CASSSGSGLLAKNIQYF. CDR3 sequence (DNA): TGTGCCAGCAGCTCGGGATCAGGCTTACTAGCCAAAAACATTCAGTACTTC.

This chain connects TRBV7-9 to TRBJ2-1, with a possible D match to TRBD2 (6 bases). CDR1 is SEHNR and CDR2 is FQNEAQ in the germline V gene (reference sequence). V lost 5 bases, J lost 6 bases, and 17 bases lay in between. This CDR3 contains 15 residues. The CDR3 spells CASSPRLVSPNEQFF. DNA of the CDR3: TGTGCCAGCAGCCCCCGACTAGTATCCCCCAATGAGCAGTTCTTC.

The chain couples TRBV20-1 to TRBJ2-7, with a possible D match to TRBD2 (5 bases). Germline lookup yields CDR1 DFQATT and CDR2 SNEGSKA (reference sequence). CDR3 length equals 14 residues. Trimming pared 3 bases from V and 9 bases from J, leaving 21 bases between. For the CDR3, the DNA is TGCAGTGCTAGCACGGGGAATAGCGATTTGGGGCAGTACTTC. Its protein is CSASTGNSDLGQYF.

This clonotype was counted only a few times. The J gene is TRBJ1-6, the V gene TRBV7-8; 8 bases map to TRBD1. CDR3 size: 15 residues. V lost 0 bases to trimming and J lost 11 bases; unmatched junction nucleotides: 6. Germline CDR1 SGHVS, CDR2 FQNEAQ. The CDR3 DNA sequence: TGTGCCAGCAGCTTAGCGCAAACAGGGGGAGCACCCCTCCACTTT. It codes for CASSLAQTGGAPLHF.

This chain links TRBV9 with TRBJ1-1, with TRBD1 matching over 7 bases. CDR1 and CDR2 (germline): SGDLS, YYNGEE. V was clipped by 0 bases and J by 12 bases; unmatched bases: 11. The CDR3 consists of 14 residues. The CDR3 coding sequence is TGTGCCAGCAGCGTAGGCTCCAGGGGGTGGGAATCTTTCTTT. It specifies CASSVGSRGWESFF. Drawing the rest from reference TRBV9 and TRBJ1-1, the complete variable domain is DSGVTQTPKHLITATGQRVTLRCSPRSGDLSVYWYQQSLDQGLQFLIQYYNGEERAKGNILERFSAQQFPDLHSELNLSSLELGDSALYFCASSVGSRGWESFFGQGTRLTVV.

This chain joins TRBV20-1 and TRBJ2-7, with D perhaps given as TRBD1 or TRBD2 (5 bases each). V shed 3 bases and J shed 4 bases, with 19 bases lying between them. Per the germline V gene, CDR1 is DFQATT and CDR2 is SNEGSKA (reference sequence). This CDR3 is 15 amino acids long. CDR3 sequence (DNA): TGCAGTGCTAGCCATTATAAGGTGGGGGAGTACGAGCAGTACTTC. Translating it yields CSASHYKVGEYEQYF.

At least ten counts were recorded for this clonotype. The V and J genes are TRBV6-2 or TRBV6-3 and TRBJ2-7; 12 bases map to TRBD2. J was trimmed by 6 bases and V by 6 bases; bases with no gene match: 3. The CDR3 is 13 amino acids. CDR1 is MNHEY, CDR2 SVGEGT, per germline. Here the CDR3 DNA reads TGTGCCAGCAGGACTAGCGGGAGTTTCGAGCAGTACTTC. This gives the protein CASRTSGSFEQYF.

V gene TRBV15 combines with J gene TRBJ2-7, with unresolved D. Germline V lookup: CDR1 LNHNV, CDR2 YYDKDF (reference sequence). Trimming shortened V by 2 bases and J by 4 bases, and 12 bases separated the two germline ends. The CDR3 totals 14 residues. The CDR3 region has the DNA TGTGCCACCAGCAGACAGGACCAGGAGTACGAGCAGTACTTC. It yields the protein CATSRQDQEYEQYF.

This clonotype was seen a handful of times. The chain joins TRBV4-2 to TRBJ2-1; 10 bases match TRBD2. V shed 1 base, J shed 7 bases, and the junction held 10 bases outside the gene matches. This CDR3 contains 17 residues. Germline V gives CDR1 LGHNA, CDR2 YNFKEQ. The CDR3: CASSQGATSGLLNEQFF. Written as DNA, the CDR3 is TGTGCCAGCAGCCAAGGGGCGACTAGCGGGCTTCTGAATGAGCAGTTCTTC.

This clonotype has at least ten counts. The gene calls are TRBV7-2 and TRBJ2-3; D remains ambiguous. The V gene lost 6 bases and the J gene lost 6 bases, with 19 bases spanning the gap. The germline gives CDR1 SGHTA, CDR2 FQGNSA. This CDR3 comprises 15 residues. The CDR3 here is CASSRSAGVLDTQYF. CDR3 DNA: TGTGCCAGCAGTCGCTCCGCTGGCGTTTTGGATACGCAGTATTTT.

The chain joins TRBV5-4 to TRBJ2-3; D not certain. Germline CDR1 reads SGHNT; CDR2 reads YYREEE (reference sequence). The CDR3 is 15 residues long. V dropped 1 base and J dropped 2 bases, with 11 bases sitting between them. CDR3 sequence: CASSLLAPTTDTQYF. In nucleotides, the CDR3 is TGTGCCAGCAGCTTGTTAGCACCTACCACAGATACGCAGTATTTT. Variable domain in full (rest from reference TRBV5-4 and TRBJ2-3): ETGVTQSPTHLIKTRGQQVTLRCSSQSGHNTVSWYQQALGQGPQFIFQYYREEENGRGNFPPRFSGLQFPNYSSELNVNALELDDSALYLCASSLLAPTTDTQYFGPGTRLTVL.

This clonotype was found a few times. This chain links TRBV29-1 with TRBJ2-4; unclear D gene. The V and J ends lost 4 bases and 0 bases respectively, with 7 bases between them. CDR1 SQVTM and CDR2 ANQGSEA come from the germline V gene. The length of the CDR3 is 13 residues. CDR3 DNA sequence: TGCAGCGTTGGTACACTAGCCAAAAACATTCAGTACTTC. Translated: CSVGTLAKNIQYF.

In its sample, this clonotype was seen many times. The V and J genes are TRBV7-8 and TRBJ2-7; D is possibly TRBD1 (7 bases). The V gene's germline CDR1 is SGHVS and CDR2 FQNEAQ. V was pared by 1 base and J by 6 bases, with 19 bases between. The CDR3 is 16 amino acids. The CDR3 nucleotides are TGTGCCAGCAGCTTAGTATGGGCAGGGGGGAAAGGCGAGCAGTACTTC. It translates to CASSLVWAGGKGEQYF.

This clonotype was recorded many times. The chain carries TRBV20-1 and TRBJ1-1; 7 bases line up with TRBD1. V shed 3 bases, J shed 1 base, and the junction held 5 bases outside the gene matches. The CDR3 has 14 amino acids. Germline V gene data show CDR1 as DFQATT and CDR2 as SNEGSKA (reference sequence). CDR3 coding DNA: TGCAGTGCTAGTGAGGACAGGAGGAACACTGAAGCTTTCTTT. It yields the protein CSASEDRRNTEAFF.